This T cell receptor (beta chain) stems from a study of shared clonotypes between healthy human individuals. Study-wide results and limits: Approximately 4.9% of naive CD4 clonotypes were shared across four donors.

V gave up 5 bases and J gave up 5 bases, with 15 bases separating them. Germline V gene data show CDR1 as MNHEY and CDR2 as SVGAGI. The length of the CDR3 is 15 residues. Naive CD8 cells, CD45RO-negative and positively selected for CCR7, excluded terminally differentiated effector memory CD45RA+ cells. As regards this clone: Its antigen is undetermined.

Here immunoSEQ multiplex PCR was the method, and the copy in TCRdb shows in-frame clones only, minus some. This sample has around 2,100,000 clones, with about 95% found just once. The sequence was collected from a man in his late teens or twenties in good health. Source material: naive CD8+ T cells sorted from blood. V and J are TRBV6-5 and TRBJ1-4; D gene ambiguous. The CDR3 DNA follows: TGTGCCAGCAGTCCCGAACTCCGTGGGAATGAAAAACTGTTTTTT. Amino acid sequence: CASSPELRGNEKLFF.